Shown below are 23 T cell receptor beta chains from a single sample sequenced in a study of blood T cell repertoires in COVID-19 (dated by TCRdb to 2018 to 2021). Receptor amplification or capture employed the immunoSEQ multiplex PCR assay. TCRdb re-hosts the immuneACCESS table, in-frame sequences only. Its copies lack some clones; in the studies checked, an unresolved V gene accounts for under half of them, and the cause for the rest is not known. The sample table contains 130,000 to 150,000 clones; only one count was recorded for approximately 84% of them. The ten largest clones represent 4.5% to 6% of the sample. Sequences were obtained from PBMCs or T cells enriched from blood (not recorded which). These receptors were taken from a man aged 35-49 years with acute COVID-19.

This chain connects TRBV19 to TRBJ2-7; the D gene is possibly TRBD1 (6 bases). Germline loops: CDR1 LNHDA, CDR2 SQIVND (reference sequence). The CDR3 has 15 amino acids. V lost 4 bases and J lost 3, with 16 bases in between. CDR3: CASSSTGRNLYEQYF. The CDR3 region has the DNA TGTGCCAGTAGTAGTACAGGGAGAAACCTCTACGAGCAGTACTTC.

V usage is TRBV18 and J usage is TRBJ2-1; 10 nucleotides align to TRBD2. Germline V gives CDR1 KGHSH, CDR2 LQKENI. The CDR3 runs to 17 residues. Trimming removed 2 bases from V and 3 bases from J; junction bases left unmatched: 7. The CDR3 spells CASSPNAIAGGYNEQFF. CDR3 sequence (DNA): TGTGCCAGCTCACCAAATGCAATAGCGGGGGGCTACAATGAGCAGTTCTTC.

The rearrangement joins TRBV15 to TRBJ1-2; D not certain. Per germline, CDR1 LNHNV and CDR2 YYDKDF (reference sequence). V dropped 3 bases and J dropped 2 bases, with 16 bases sitting between them. The CDR3 has 16 residues. The CDR3 region has the DNA TGTGCCACCAGCAGTCACCAGGCTCAATTAAACTATGGCTACACCTTC. It is translated as CATSSHQAQLNYGYTF.

This chain's CDR3 is CASSRLDRGGYGYTF. CDR3 nucleotides: TGTGCCAGCAGTAGGTTGGACAGGGGGGGCTATGGCTACACCTTC. This chain links TRBV28 with TRBJ1-2, with TRBD1 identical over 10 bases. Germline V CDR1 and CDR2: MDHEN, SYDVKM. CDR3 length: 15 amino acids. After removal of 5 bases from V and 4 bases from J, the junction contained 7 bases not matched to a gene.

This chain links TRBV4-1 with TRBJ2-7; weak D call: TRBD2 (6 bases). The CDR3 contains 14 residues. The V and J ends lost 4 bases and 0 bases respectively, with 10 bases between them. Germline CDR1 reads MGHRA; CDR2 reads YSYEKL. This chain's CDR3 is CASSRLESSYEQYF. CDR3 sequence (DNA): TGCGCCAGCAGCCGACTAGAAAGCTCCTACGAGCAGTACTTC.

The chain is built from TRBV24-1 and TRBJ2-2; D perhaps matches TRBD2 (6 bases). The CDR3 consists of 14 residues. V lost 7 bases to trimming and J lost 8 bases, with 16 bases between them. The germline V gene encodes CDR1 KGHDR and CDR2 SFDVKD. The CDR3: CATSSGLGGGELFF. The CDR3 nucleotides read TGTGCCACCAGCTCAGGTCTCGGAGGGGGGGAGCTGTTTTTT.

The V and J genes are TRBV7-2 and TRBJ2-7; TRBD2 matches at 11 bases. Germline V lookup: CDR1 SGHTA, CDR2 FQGNSA. The CDR3 has 14 residues. The V and J ends lost 6 bases and 7 bases, in that order; junction bases with no gene match: 8. The CDR3 loop is CASSFERLAGEQYF. The CDR3, as DNA: TGTGCCAGCAGTTTCGAGCGACTAGCGGGGGAGCAGTACTTC.

This chain uses TRBV5-1 with TRBJ2-6, with unresolved D. The germline V gene has CDR1 SGHRS and CDR2 YFSETQ. The CDR3 extends over 16 amino acids. Trimming shortened V by 4 bases and J by 0 bases, and 11 bases separated the two germline ends. This chain's CDR3 is CASSLPEYSGANVLTF. The CDR3 DNA reads TGCGCCAGCAGCCTGCCGGAGTACTCTGGGGCCAACGTCCTGACTTTC.

This clone was counted a single time. The chain has TRBV4-2 and TRBJ2-5, with TRBD2 identical over 12 bases. Trimming took 4 bases from V and 3 from J; bases not matched to a gene: 3. The CDR3 totals 15 residues. The germline V gene encodes CDR1 LGHNA and CDR2 YNFKEQ. The CDR3: CASSRTSGEEETQYF. As DNA, the CDR3 is TGTGCCAGCAGCCGGACTAGCGGGGAAGAAGAGACCCAGTACTTC.

The chain recombines TRBV29-1 with TRBJ2-3; 8 nucleotides match TRBD1. Per germline, CDR1 SQVTM and CDR2 ANQGSEA. The CDR3 spans 14 residues. The DNA of the CDR3 is TGCACCTTTGGGGCAGGGGGCTATGCAGATACGCAGTATTTT. It codes for CTFGAGGYADTQYF.

This chain uses TRBV18 with TRBJ2-5; TRBD2 aligns across 9 bases. J lost 3 bases, V lost 1 base, and 12 bases had no gene match. CDR3 length equals 18 residues. The V gene's germline CDR1 is KGHSH and CDR2 LQKENI. CDR3 bases: TGTGCCAGCTCACCACTCATCCCGGCTAGCGGGGAAGAAGAGACCCAGTACTTC. Translated, it gives CASSPLIPASGEEETQYF.

This rearrangement joins TRBV29-1 to TRBJ1-5; no firm D call. The germline V gene has CDR1 SQVTM and CDR2 ANQGSEA. This CDR3 has 13 amino acids. Trimming stripped 5 bases from V and 0 bases from J, with 8 bases between. CDR3 coding DNA: TGCAGCGTTATAACAGATAGCAATCAGCCCCAGCATTTT. It encodes CSVITDSNQPQHF.

The chain recombines TRBV24-1 with TRBJ2-5; tentative D call: TRBD2 (5 bases). Trimming left V 6 bases short and J 1 base short, with 11 bases between. Looked up from germline, CDR1 is KGHDR and CDR2 is SFDVKD. This CDR3 is built from 14 residues. CDR3 DNA sequence: TGTGCCACCAGTATGGGAGCCGCCCAAGAGACCCAGTACTTC. This sequence encodes CATSMGAAQETQYF.

The V and J genes are TRBV19 and TRBJ1-6, with TRBD1 as a possible D gene (6 bases). Germline values: CDR1 LNHDA, CDR2 SQIVND (reference sequence). CDR3 length: 20 amino acids. Trimming removed 6 bases from V and 0 bases from J, with 24 bases in between. The CDR3, as DNA: TGTGCCAGTAGGAAAAAACAGCGGACAGAGTTGAGCTCCTATAATTCACCCCTCCACTTT. This sequence encodes CASRKKQRTELSSYNSPLHF.

The chain uses TRBV9 and TRBJ1-1, with 8 bases identical to TRBD1. The CDR3 extends over 15 amino acids. Germline trimming cut 0 bases from V and 3 bases from J; bases unmatched to any gene: 4. Germline CDR1 and CDR2: SGDLS and YYNGEE. In DNA, the CDR3 is TGTGCCAGCAGCGTAGCGCCAGGGGGCCACACTGAAGCTTTCTTT. This codes for CASSVAPGGHTEAFF.

The genes are TRBV3-1 (or the pseudogene TRBV3-2) and TRBJ2-7; 10 nucleotides agree with TRBD1. The CDR3 has 14 amino acids. Germline V CDR1 and CDR2: LGHDT, YNNKEL (reference sequence). V dropped 4 bases and J dropped 5; count of bases not matched to a gene: 5. CDR3 protein: CASSRRDRGDEQYF. In DNA, the CDR3 is TGTGCCAGCAGCCGTAGGGACAGGGGAGACGAGCAGTACTTC.

This clone was seen once. The rearrangement uses TRBV7-6 and TRBJ2-7, with 10 bases aligning to TRBD1. This CDR3 comprises 15 residues. Germline loops: CDR1 SGHVS, CDR2 FNYEAQ. Trimming at V came to 5 bases and at J to 6 bases, leaving 10 bases not matched to a gene. The CDR3 bases are TGTGCCAGCAGCCCGACCGGGACAGGGGTGGTCGAGCAGTACTTC. This codes for CASSPTGTGVVEQYF.

The CDR3 loop reads CASSLDWSHLNTEAFF. DNA for the CDR3: TGTGCCAGCAGCTTGGATTGGTCACACCTGAACACTGAAGCTTTCTTT. V usage is TRBV5-5 and J usage is TRBJ1-1; no clear D. CDR1 is SGHKS, CDR2 YYEKEE, per germline (reference sequence). This CDR3 contains 16 residues. Trimming shortened V by 0 bases and J by 0 bases, and 12 bases separated the two germline ends.

This clone turned up a few times. The J gene is TRBJ2-1, the V gene TRBV11-2, with 7 bases fitting TRBD2. J lost 5 bases, V lost 1 base, and 5 bases had no gene match. Germline CDR1 reads SGHAT; CDR2 reads FQNNGV. The CDR3 has 15 residues. The CDR3 sequence is CASSLASGHHNEQFF. CDR3 bases: TGTGCCAGCAGCTTAGCTAGCGGCCACCACAATGAGCAGTTCTTC.

The genes are TRBV4-3 and TRBJ2-1; 12 positions agree with TRBD2. The trim removed 4 bases at V and 4 bases at J, leaving 5 bases unmatched. This CDR3 is built from 16 residues. The V gene's germline CDR1 is LGHNA and CDR2 YSLEER. CDR3 amino acids: CASSPGTSGPYNEQFF. DNA for the CDR3: TGCGCCAGCAGCCCCGGGACTAGCGGGCCTTACAATGAGCAGTTCTTC.

The V gene is TRBV20-1, the J gene TRBJ1-2, with D perhaps TRBD1 (5 bases). Germline V lookup: CDR1 DFQATT, CDR2 SNEGSKA (reference sequence). This CDR3 is built from 14 residues. V lost 3 bases to trimming and J lost 8 bases, with 19 bases between them. The CDR3 DNA reads TGCAGTGCTAGTGAACACACAACAGGTGGCGGCTACACCTTC. The encoded protein is CSASEHTTGGGYTF.

V gene TRBV6-5 combines with J gene TRBJ1-2, with a weak D call TRBD1 (5 bases). The CDR3 is 15 residues long. V lost 10 bases to trimming and J lost 3 bases, with 21 bases between them. CDR1 and CDR2 from the germline V gene are MNHEY and SVGAGI. The CDR3 spells CATNRSPGGHYGYTF. CDR3 in DNA: TGTGCCACCAACCGAAGTCCGGGGGGACACTATGGCTACACCTTC.

The J gene is TRBJ2-7, the V gene TRBV10-2; D is perhaps TRBD2 (5 bases). The CDR3 extends over 13 amino acids. Germline V gene lookup returns CDR1 WSHSY and CDR2 SAAADI. Trimming took 8 bases from V and 5 from J, leaving 16 bases between them. The CDR3 sequence: CASSEDWGDEQYF. DNA for the CDR3: TGCGCCAGCTCCGAGGACTGGGGTGACGAGCAGTACTTC.